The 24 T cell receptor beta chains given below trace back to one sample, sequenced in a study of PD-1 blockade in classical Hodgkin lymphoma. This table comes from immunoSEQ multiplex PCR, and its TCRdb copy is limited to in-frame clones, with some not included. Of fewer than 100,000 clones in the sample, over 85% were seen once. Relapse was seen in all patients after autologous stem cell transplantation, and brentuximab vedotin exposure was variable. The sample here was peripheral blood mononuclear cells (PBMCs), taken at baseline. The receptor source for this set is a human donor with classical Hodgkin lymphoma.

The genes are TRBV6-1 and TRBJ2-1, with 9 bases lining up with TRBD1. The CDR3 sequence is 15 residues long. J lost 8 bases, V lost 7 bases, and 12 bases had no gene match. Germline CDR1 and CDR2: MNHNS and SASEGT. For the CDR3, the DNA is TGTGCCAGCACCGTGGGACAGGGTGAAGGCGATGAGCAGTTCTTC. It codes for CASTVGQGEGDEQFF.

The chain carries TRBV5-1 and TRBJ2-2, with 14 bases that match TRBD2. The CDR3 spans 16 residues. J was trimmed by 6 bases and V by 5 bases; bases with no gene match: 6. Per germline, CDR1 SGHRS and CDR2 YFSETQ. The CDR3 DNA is TGCGCCAGCAGACCCTCGGGACTAGCGGGAGCCGGGGAGCTGTTTTTT. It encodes CASRPSGLAGAGELFF.

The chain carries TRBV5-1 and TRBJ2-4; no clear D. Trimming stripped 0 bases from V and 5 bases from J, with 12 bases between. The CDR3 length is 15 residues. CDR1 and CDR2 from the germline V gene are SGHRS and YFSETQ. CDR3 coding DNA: TGCGCCAGCAGCTTGGCTTCCGCACGTCAAAACATTCAGTACTTC. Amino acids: CASSLASARQNIQYF.

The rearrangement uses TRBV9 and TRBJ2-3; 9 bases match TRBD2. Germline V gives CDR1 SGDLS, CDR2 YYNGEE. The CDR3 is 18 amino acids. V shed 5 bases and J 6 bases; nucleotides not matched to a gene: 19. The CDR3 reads CASRYWNGPGLALDTQYF. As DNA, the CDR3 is TGTGCCAGCAGGTACTGGAATGGCCCGGGACTAGCTTTGGATACGCAGTATTTT. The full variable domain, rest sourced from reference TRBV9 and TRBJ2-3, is DSGVTQTPKHLITATGQRVTLRCSPRSGDLSVYWYQQSLDQGLQFLIQYYNGEERAKGNILERFSAQQFPDLHSELNLSSLELGDSALYFCASRYWNGPGLALDTQYFGPGTRLTVL.

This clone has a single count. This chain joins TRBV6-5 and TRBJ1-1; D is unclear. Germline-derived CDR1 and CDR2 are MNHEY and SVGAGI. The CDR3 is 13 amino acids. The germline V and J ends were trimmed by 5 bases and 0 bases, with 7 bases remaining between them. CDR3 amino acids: CASSGGMNTEAFF. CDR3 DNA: TGTGCCAGCAGTGGAGGAATGAACACTGAAGCTTTCTTT.

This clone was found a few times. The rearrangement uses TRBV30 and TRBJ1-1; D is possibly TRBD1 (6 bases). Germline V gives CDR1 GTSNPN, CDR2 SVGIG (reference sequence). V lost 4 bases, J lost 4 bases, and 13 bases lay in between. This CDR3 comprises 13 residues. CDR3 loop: CAWTRRGSTEAFF. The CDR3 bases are TGTGCCTGGACCAGAAGGGGGAGCACTGAAGCTTTCTTT.

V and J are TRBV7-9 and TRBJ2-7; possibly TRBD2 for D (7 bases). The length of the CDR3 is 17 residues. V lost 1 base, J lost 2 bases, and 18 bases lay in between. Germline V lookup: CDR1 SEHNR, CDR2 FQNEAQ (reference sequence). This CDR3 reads CASSLGPGGASPYEQYF. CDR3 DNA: TGTGCCAGCAGCTTAGGGCCGGGGGGCGCTTCTCCCTACGAGCAGTACTTC.

For the CDR3, the DNA is TGTGCCAGCAGCGTAGGGGCAGTTTGGGGAAACACCATATATTTT. This encodes CASSVGAVWGNTIYF. The genes are TRBV9 and TRBJ1-3; D unresolved. V lost 0 bases and J lost 4, with 11 bases in between. There are 15 residues in the CDR3. Germline V lookup: CDR1 SGDLS, CDR2 YYNGEE.

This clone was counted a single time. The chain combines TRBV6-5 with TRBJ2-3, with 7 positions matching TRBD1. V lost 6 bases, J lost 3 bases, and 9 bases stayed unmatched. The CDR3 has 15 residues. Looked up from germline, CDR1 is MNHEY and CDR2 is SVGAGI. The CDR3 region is CASRPRQGSTDTQYF. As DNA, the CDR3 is TGTGCCAGCAGGCCTCGACAGGGTAGTACAGATACGCAGTATTTT.

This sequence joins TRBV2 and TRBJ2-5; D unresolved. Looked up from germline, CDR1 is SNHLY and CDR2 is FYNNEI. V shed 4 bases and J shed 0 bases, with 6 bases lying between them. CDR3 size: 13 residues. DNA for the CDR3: TGTGCCAGCAGTGTAGGGCACCAAGAGACCCAGTACTTC. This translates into CASSVGHQETQYF.

The CDR3 DNA reads TGCGCCAGCAGCTGGGGGTGGGGAGCGGGAGACTACGAGCAGTACTTC. Translation gives CASSWGWGAGDYEQYF. The rearrangement uses TRBV5-1 and TRBJ2-7, with 8 bases that match TRBD2. CDR1 SGHRS and CDR2 YFSETQ come from the germline V gene. The CDR3 spans 16 residues. J was trimmed by 3 bases and V by 3 bases; bases with no gene match: 11.

CDR3 region: CASSPPTGTNYGYTF. The CDR3 coding sequence is TGCGCCAGCAGCCCCCCCACAGGCACGAACTATGGCTACACCTTC. The V and J genes are TRBV4-1 and TRBJ1-2; a possible D gene is TRBD1 (5 bases). Germline CDR1 MGHRA, CDR2 YSYEKL. The V end lost 4 bases, the J end lost 2 bases, and 14 bases lay between the germline ends. This CDR3 spans 15 amino acids.

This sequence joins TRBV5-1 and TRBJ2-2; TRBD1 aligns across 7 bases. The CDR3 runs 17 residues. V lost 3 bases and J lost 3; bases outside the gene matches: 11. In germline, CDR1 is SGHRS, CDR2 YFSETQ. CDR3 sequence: CASSWPKRDSDTGELFF. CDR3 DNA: TGCGCCAGCAGCTGGCCCAAACGGGACAGCGACACCGGGGAGCTGTTTTTT.

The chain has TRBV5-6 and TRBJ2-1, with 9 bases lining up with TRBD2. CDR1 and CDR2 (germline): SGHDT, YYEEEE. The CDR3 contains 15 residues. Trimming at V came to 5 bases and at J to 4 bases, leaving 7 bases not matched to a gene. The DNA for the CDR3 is TGTGCCAGCAGTTATAGCGGGAGCAAGTACAATGAGCAGTTCTTC. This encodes CASSYSGSKYNEQFF.

The CDR3 reads CASSTQTLGTGELFF. CDR3 nucleotide sequence: TGCGCCAGCAGCACCCAGACACTGGGGACCGGGGAGCTGTTTTTT. The J gene is TRBJ2-2, the V gene TRBV5-1; D not resolved. Trimming left V 4 bases short and J 5 bases short, with 15 bases between. The CDR3 consists of 15 residues. CDR1 SGHRS and CDR2 YFSETQ come from the germline V gene. Combining the CDR3 with reference TRBV5-1 and TRBJ2-2 gives the whole variable domain KAGVTQTPRYLIKTRGQQVTLSCSPISGHRSVSWYQQTPGQGLQFLFEYFSETQRNKGNFPGRFSGRQFSNSRSEMNVSTLELGDSALYLCASSTQTLGTGELFFGEGSRLTVL.

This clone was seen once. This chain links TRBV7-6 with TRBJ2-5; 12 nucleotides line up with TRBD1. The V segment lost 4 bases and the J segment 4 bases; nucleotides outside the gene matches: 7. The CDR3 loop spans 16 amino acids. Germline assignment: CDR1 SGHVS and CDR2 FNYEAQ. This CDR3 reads CASSSRGQGARETQYF. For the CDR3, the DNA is TGTGCCAGCAGCTCCCGGGGACAGGGGGCGAGAGAGACCCAGTACTTC.

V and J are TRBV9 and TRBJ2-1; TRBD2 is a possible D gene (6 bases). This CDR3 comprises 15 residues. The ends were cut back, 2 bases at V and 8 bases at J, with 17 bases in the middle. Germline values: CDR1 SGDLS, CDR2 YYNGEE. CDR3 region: CASSVLARKVDEQFF. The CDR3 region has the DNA TGTGCCAGCAGCGTGCTAGCGAGAAAGGTGGATGAGCAGTTCTTC.

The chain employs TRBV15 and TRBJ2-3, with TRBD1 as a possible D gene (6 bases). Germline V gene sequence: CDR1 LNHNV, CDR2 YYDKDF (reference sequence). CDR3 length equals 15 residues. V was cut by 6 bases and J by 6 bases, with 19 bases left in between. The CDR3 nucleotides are TGTGCCACCAGGACACAGGGATATGACCGGGATACGCAGTATTTT. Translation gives CATRTQGYDRDTQYF.

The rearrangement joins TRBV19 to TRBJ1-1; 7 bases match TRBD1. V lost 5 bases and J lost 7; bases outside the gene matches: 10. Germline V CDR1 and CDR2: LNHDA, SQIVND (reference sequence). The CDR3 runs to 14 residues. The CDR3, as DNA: TGTGCCAGTAGTGTGACAGGGACTTCAAGTGAAGCTTTCTTT. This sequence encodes CASSVTGTSSEAFF.

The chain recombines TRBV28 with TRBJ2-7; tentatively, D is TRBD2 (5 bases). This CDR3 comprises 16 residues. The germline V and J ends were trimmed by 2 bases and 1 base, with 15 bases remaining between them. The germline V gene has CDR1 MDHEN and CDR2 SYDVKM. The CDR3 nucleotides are TGTGCCAGCAGTTTAGAGGAGAGGACTGCTTCCTACGAGCAGTACTTC. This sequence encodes CASSLEERTASYEQYF. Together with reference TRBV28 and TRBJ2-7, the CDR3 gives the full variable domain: DVKVTQSSRYLVKRTGEKVFLECVQDMDHENMFWYRQDPGLGLRLIYFSYDVKMKEKGDIPEGYSVSREKKERFSLILESASTNQTSMYLCASSLEERTASYEQYFGPGTRLTVT.

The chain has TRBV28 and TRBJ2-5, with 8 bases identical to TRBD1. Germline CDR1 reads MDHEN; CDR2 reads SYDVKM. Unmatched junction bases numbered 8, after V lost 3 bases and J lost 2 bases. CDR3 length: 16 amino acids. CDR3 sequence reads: CASSFGVRGRQETQYF. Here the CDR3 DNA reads TGTGCCAGCAGTTTTGGTGTCAGGGGGCGACAAGAGACCCAGTACTTC.

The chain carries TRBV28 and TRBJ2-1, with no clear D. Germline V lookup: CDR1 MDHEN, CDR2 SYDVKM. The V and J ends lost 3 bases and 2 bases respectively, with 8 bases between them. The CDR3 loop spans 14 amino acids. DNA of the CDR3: TGTGCCAGCAGTTTCCTCTCGCCCTACAATGAGCAGTTCTTC. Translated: CASSFLSPYNEQFF.

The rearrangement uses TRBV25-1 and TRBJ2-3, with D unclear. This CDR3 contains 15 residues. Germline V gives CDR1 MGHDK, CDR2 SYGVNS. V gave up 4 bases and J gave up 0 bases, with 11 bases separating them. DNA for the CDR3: TGTGCCAGCAGTGCTTACTTGGCTAGCACAGATACGCAGTATTTT. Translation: CASSAYLASTDTQYF. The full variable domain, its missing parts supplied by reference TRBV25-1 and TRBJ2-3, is EADIYQTPRYLVIGTGKKITLECSQTMGHDKMYWYQQDPGMELHLIHYSYGVNSTEKGDLSSESTVSRIRTEHFPLTLESARPSHTSQYLCASSAYLASTDTQYFGPGTRLTVL.

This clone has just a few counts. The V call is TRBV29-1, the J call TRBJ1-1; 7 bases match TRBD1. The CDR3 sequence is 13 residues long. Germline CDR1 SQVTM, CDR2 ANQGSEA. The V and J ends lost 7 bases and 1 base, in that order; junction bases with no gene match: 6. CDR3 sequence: CSAATGWNTEAFF. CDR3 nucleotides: TGCAGCGCGGCGACAGGGTGGAACACTGAAGCTTTCTTT.